Presented here are 20 T cell receptor beta chains from one specimen sequenced in a study of early T cells in non-severe SARS-CoV-2 infection. From the 5' RACE reads, TCRdb called clonotypes with MiXCR, one entry per CDR3 protein. The table records about 58,000 distinct CDR3 sequences, 9.5% to 15% of them present only once. Sequencing input: whole blood. Every receptor here comes from an adult who was a healthcare worker with PCR-confirmed SARS-CoV-2 infection or an uninfected control (not recorded which).

V gene TRBV7-3 combines with J gene TRBJ2-7, with D possibly being TRBD1 (6 bases). V lost 0 bases and J lost 4, with 7 bases in between. The CDR3 covers 13 residues. Looked up from germline, CDR1 is SGHTA and CDR2 is FQGTGA. CDR3 nucleotide sequence: TGTGCCAGCAGCTTAACAACAGGGTACGAGCAGTACTTC. Its translation: CASSLTTGYEQYF.

As to this clonotype: Here the CDR3 omits its conserved ending phenylalanine or tryptophan, so a read error is the likely source. V and J are TRBV20-1 and TRBJ2-7; D ambiguous. The germline CDR1 and CDR2 sequences are DFQATT and SNEGSKA (reference sequence). V dropped 0 bases and J dropped 2 bases, with 11 bases sitting between them. This CDR3 is built from 14 residues. DNA for the CDR3: TGCAGTGCTAGAGATATCCAACATACCTACGAGCAGTACCTC. It translates to CSARDIQHTYEQYL.

This clonotype showed up just a few times. The chain has TRBV29-1 and TRBJ1-2; no firm D call. Germline V gene lookup returns CDR1 SQVTM and CDR2 ANQGSEA. V was clipped by 6 bases and J by 4 bases, with 12 bases between them. The CDR3 is made up of 12 amino acids. CDR3 coding DNA: TGCAGCGTCCGAGAGGCCACCTATGGCTACACCTTC. Translation gives CSVREATYGYTF.

This clonotype was counted only a few times. The chain links TRBV27 to TRBJ1-5; D remains ambiguous. Trimming shortened V by 6 bases and J by 0 bases, and 3 bases separated the two germline ends. The CDR3 extends over 12 amino acids. Germline V gives CDR1 MNHEY, CDR2 SMNVEV (reference sequence). CDR3 nucleotide sequence: TGTGCCAGCAGCGATAGCAATCAGCCCCAGCATTTT. Its translation: CASSDSNQPQHF.

This clonotype was counted many times. The chain combines TRBV9 with TRBJ2-1; 7 bases agree with TRBD1. The CDR3 runs to 15 residues. Germline V gene lookup returns CDR1 SGDLS and CDR2 YYNGEE. After removal of 2 bases from V and 4 bases from J, the junction contained 6 bases not matched to a gene. The CDR3 bases are TGTGCCAGCAGCGTCTCCGGGACAGTTTACAATGAGCAGTTCTTC. Its protein is CASSVSGTVYNEQFF.

This clonotype was detected a few times. V and J are TRBV7-9 and TRBJ2-7; TRBD1 matches 9 bases. This CDR3 region has 15 residues. J lost 6 bases, V lost 6 bases, and 12 bases had no gene match. Germline V gene sequence: CDR1 SEHNR, CDR2 FQNEAQ (reference sequence). The CDR3 region has the DNA TGTGCCAGCAGTTTTTCGGGACAGGGCTACGCCGAGCAGTACTTC. It yields the protein CASSFSGQGYAEQYF.

This clonotype occurred a few times. V usage is TRBV9 and J usage is TRBJ1-1; D not resolved. In germline, CDR1 is SGDLS, CDR2 YYNGEE. The V end was cut by 0 bases, the J end by 4 bases, with 7 bases between. This CDR3 has 13 residues. CDR3 protein: CASSVVGSTEAFF. DNA of the CDR3: TGTGCCAGCAGCGTAGTAGGGAGCACTGAAGCTTTCTTT.

This clonotype was detected only a few times. This chain uses TRBV28 with TRBJ2-7; D is possibly TRBD1 (5 bases). The CDR3 sequence is 13 residues long. CDR1 is MDHEN, CDR2 SYDVKM, per germline. The germline V and J ends were trimmed by 3 bases and 3 bases, with 9 bases remaining between them. CDR3 DNA: TGTGCCAGCAGTTTCTCCAGGGACTACGAGCAGTACTTC. Translated, it gives CASSFSRDYEQYF.

This clonotype was seen a few times. This sequence joins TRBV7-6 and TRBJ2-2; D not certain. The germline V gene encodes CDR1 SGHVS and CDR2 FNYEAQ. V dropped 4 bases and J dropped 3 bases, with 12 bases sitting between them. This CDR3 region has 15 residues. DNA for the CDR3: TGTGCCAGCAGCTCCATTGACGAGTACACCGGGGAGCTGTTTTTT. Amino acid sequence: CASSSIDEYTGELFF. Full variable domain (outside the CDR3, taken from reference TRBV7-6 and TRBJ2-2): GAGVSQSPRYKVTKRGQDVALRCDPISGHVSLYWYRQALGQGPEFLTYFNYEAQQDKSGLPNDRFSAERPEGSISTLTIQRTEQRDSAMYRCASSSIDEYTGELFFGEGSRLTVL.

This clonotype was counted ten times or more. The chain couples TRBV6-6 to TRBJ2-1; TRBD2 aligns across 12 bases. The germline gives CDR1 MNHNY, CDR2 SVGAGI (reference sequence). V shed 5 bases, J shed 5 bases, and the junction held 1 base outside the gene matches. The CDR3 sequence is 14 residues long. CDR3 sequence reads: CASSRLAGDNEQFF. The CDR3 DNA reads as TGTGCCAGCAGTAGACTAGCGGGGGACAATGAGCAGTTCTTC.

This clonotype was detected many times. J is TRBJ2-7 and V is TRBV10-3; TRBD1 might be the D (5 bases). CDR3 size: 12 residues. CDR1 is ENHRY, CDR2 SYGVKD, per germline. V was cut by 10 bases and J by 1 base, with 11 bases left in between. CDR3 protein: CATRSGSYEQYF. The CDR3 DNA sequence: TGTGCCACCCGATCAGGGTCCTACGAGCAGTACTTC.

This clonotype occurred many times. The chain joins TRBV11-2 to TRBJ2-2; 11 bases agree with TRBD2. After removal of 5 bases from V and 6 bases from J, the junction contained 8 bases not matched to a gene. CDR1 and CDR2 from the germline V gene are SGHAT and FQNNGV. The CDR3 runs to 16 residues. As DNA, the CDR3 is TGTGCCAGCAGCACCCTGGAACTAGCGGGGGCCGGGGAGCTGTTTTTT. Translation: CASSTLELAGAGELFF.

The rearrangement uses TRBV20-1 and TRBJ2-3, with TRBD2 matching 11 bases. The CDR3 extends over 13 amino acids. Germline-derived CDR1 and CDR2 are DFQATT and SNEGSKA (reference sequence). CDR3 sequence (DNA): TGCAGCCCACTAGCGGGGGAGACAGATACGCAGTATTTT. As protein: CSPLAGETDTQYF.

At least ten counts were recorded for this clonotype. The chain is built from TRBV29-1 and TRBJ1-4, with D possibly being TRBD1 (5 bases). CDR3 size: 13 residues. Germline loops: CDR1 SQVTM, CDR2 ANQGSEA. Trimming removed 3 bases from V and 7 bases from J, with 12 bases in between. As DNA, the CDR3 is TGCAGCGTTGAGTCTTCAGGGAGTGAAAAACTGTTTTTT. It codes for CSVESSGSEKLFF.

This clonotype has at least ten counts. The chain is built from TRBV7-2 and TRBJ1-2, with 7 positions matching TRBD1. From germline, CDR1 is SGHTA and CDR2 FQGNSA. With 0 bases clipped from V and 6 bases from J, the junction kept 1 base outside the gene matches. There are 13 residues in the CDR3. The CDR3 sequence is CASSLATGDGYTF. The CDR3 DNA follows: TGTGCCAGCAGCTTAGCTACAGGGGATGGCTACACCTTC.

V usage is TRBV7-3 and J usage is TRBJ1-1; the match to TRBD1 covers 9 bases. J lost 4 bases, V lost 5 bases, and 5 bases had no gene match. This CDR3 region has 14 residues. CDR1 is SGHTA and CDR2 is FQGTGA in the germline V gene. CDR3 sequence (DNA): TGTGCCAGCAGCCCACAGGGGGCTGGCACTGAAGCTTTCTTT. Encoded protein: CASSPQGAGTEAFF.

This clonotype was detected ten times or more. This sequence joins TRBV20-1 and TRBJ2-5; D is unresolved. Trimming cost V 3 bases and J 9 bases, with 11 bases left between them. CDR3 length: 11 residues. CDR1 is DFQATT, CDR2 SNEGSKA, per germline (reference sequence). The CDR3 bases are TGCAGTGCTAGGGATGTAGGGTCCCAGTACTTC. Translation gives CSARDVGSQYF.

This clonotype has at least ten counts. The genes are TRBV6-1 and TRBJ2-7; 7 bases map to TRBD1. The CDR3 is 15 residues long. J gave up 0 bases and V 6 bases, and 8 bases lay outside the gene matches. Germline values: CDR1 MNHNS, CDR2 SASEGT. The CDR3: CASRTGQEASYEQYF. In DNA form, the CDR3 reads TGTGCCAGCAGGACCGGACAGGAGGCCTCCTACGAGCAGTACTTC.

The rearrangement joins TRBV4-1 to TRBJ1-2; 10 bases line up with TRBD1. Unmatched junction bases numbered 7, after V lost 2 bases and J lost 4 bases. The CDR3 spans 16 residues. CDR1 MGHRA and CDR2 YSYEKL come from the germline V gene. The chain's CDR3 is CASSQPTGTGVYGYTF. Written as DNA, the CDR3 is TGCGCCAGCAGCCAACCCACCGGGACAGGGGTCTATGGCTACACCTTC.

The chain employs TRBV5-1 and TRBJ1-6; TRBD1 is a possible D gene (5 bases). The CDR3 runs 15 residues. Germline loops: CDR1 SGHRS, CDR2 YFSETQ. The germline V and J ends were trimmed by 8 bases and 5 bases, with 17 bases remaining between them. This CDR3 is CASRTLTGDNSPLHF. The CDR3 DNA reads as TGCGCCAGTCGAACCTTAACGGGGGATAATTCACCCCTCCACTTT. The entire variable domain, with the rest obtained from reference TRBV5-1 and TRBJ1-6, is as follows: KAGVTQTPRYLIKTRGQQVTLSCSPISGHRSVSWYQQTPGQGLQFLFEYFSETQRNKGNFPGRFSGRQFSNSRSEMNVSTLELGDSALYLCASRTLTGDNSPLHFGNGTRLTVT.